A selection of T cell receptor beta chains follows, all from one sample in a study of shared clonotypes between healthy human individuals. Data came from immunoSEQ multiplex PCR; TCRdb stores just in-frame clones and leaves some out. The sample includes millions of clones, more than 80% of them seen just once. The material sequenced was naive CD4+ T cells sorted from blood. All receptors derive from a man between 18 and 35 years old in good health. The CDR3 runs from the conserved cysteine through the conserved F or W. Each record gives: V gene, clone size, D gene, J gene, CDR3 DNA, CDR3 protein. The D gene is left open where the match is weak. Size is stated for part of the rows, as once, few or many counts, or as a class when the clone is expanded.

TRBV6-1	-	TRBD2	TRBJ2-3	TGTGCCAGCAGTGAAGTTCGGGGGGGGCGGAATACGCAGTATTTT	CASSEVRGGRNTQYF
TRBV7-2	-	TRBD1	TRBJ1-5	TGTGCCAGCAGCTCCGGTCTACCACAGGGGGCAAGCAATCAGCCCCAGCATTTT	CASSSGLPQGASNQPQHF
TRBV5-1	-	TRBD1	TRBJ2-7	TGCGCCAGCAGCTTGGAGACAGGGACCCAAAGCACGTACGAGCAGTACTTC	CASSLETGTQSTYEQYF
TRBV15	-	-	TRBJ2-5	TGTGCCACCAGCACCCAGAGGGGGATTGGAGAGACCCAGTACTTC	CATSTQRGIGETQYF
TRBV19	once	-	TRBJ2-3	TGTGCCAGTAGTCGAGCGGTACGAGCAGATACGCAGTATTTT	CASSRAVRADTQYF
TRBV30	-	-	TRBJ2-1	TGTGCCTGGAGCGGATCAGCCCGCCGCAATGAGCAGTTCTTC	CAWSGSARRNEQFF
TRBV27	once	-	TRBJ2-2	TGTGCCAGCAGTGTAACCGGGACCCTTCCGAACACCGGGGAGCTGTTTTTT	CASSVTGTLPNTGELFF
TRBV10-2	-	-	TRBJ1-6	TGCGCCAGCAGTGAACAGGGACAATCTAATTCACCCCTCCACTTT	CASSEQGQSNSPLHF
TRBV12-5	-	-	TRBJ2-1	TGTGCTAGTGGTATCGACTATAGCGCCGACTACAATGAGCAGTTCTTC	CASGIDYSADYNEQFF
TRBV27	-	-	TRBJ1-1	TGTGCCAGCAGTTCCGGCCCAGGGTTCCTGGATGGGACGTGGAACACTGAAGCTTTCTTT	CASSSGPGFLDGTWNTEAFF
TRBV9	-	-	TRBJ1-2	TGTGCCAGCAGCGAAAGTAGTCTGTCATCGGGTGGCTACACCTTC	CASSESSLSSGGYTF
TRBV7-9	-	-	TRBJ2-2	TGTGCCAGCAGCGGCGGACAGCGACCGAACACCGGGGAGCTGTTTTTT	CASSGGQRPNTGELFF
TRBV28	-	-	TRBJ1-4	TGTGCCAGCAGTTTATTTATGGGGTTTGCACCTAATGAAAAACTGTTTTTT	CASSLFMGFAPNEKLFF
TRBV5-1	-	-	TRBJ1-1	TGCGCCAGCAGGAAACAAGAGAACACTGAAGCTTTCTTT	CASRKQENTEAFF
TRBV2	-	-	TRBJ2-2	TGTGCCAGCAGCAGGGATAGGAACACCGGGGAGCTGTTTTTT	CASSRDRNTGELFF
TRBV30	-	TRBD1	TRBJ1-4	TGTGCCTCCAGGGGGGCGACTAATGAAAAACTGTTTTTT	CASRGATNEKLFF
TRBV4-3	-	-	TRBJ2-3	TGCGCCAGCAGCCAAGATCTAGGAGATACGCAGTATTTT	CASSQDLGDTQYF
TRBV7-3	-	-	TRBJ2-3	TGTGCCAGCAGCTTACAGGGGTCAGATACGCAGTATTTT	CASSLQGSDTQYF
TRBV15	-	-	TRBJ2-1	TGTGCCACCAGCAGACCCGGGGACCCGGAGCAGTTCTTC	CATSRPGDPEQFF
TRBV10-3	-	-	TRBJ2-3	TGTGCCATCCACCGCGAGAGGGATAGCACAGATACGCAGTATTTT	CAIHRERDSTDTQYF
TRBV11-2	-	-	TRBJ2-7	TGTGCCAGCAGCTTAGTTGCGGGACGAGGCTACGAGCAGTACTTC	CASSLVAGRGYEQYF
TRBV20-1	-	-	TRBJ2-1	TGCAGTGCTAGCCGCAACAATGAGCAGTTCTTC	CSASRNNEQFF
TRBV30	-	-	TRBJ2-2	TGTGCCTGGAGTGACACAGGGAGATACACCGGGGAGCTGTTTTTT	CAWSDTGRYTGELFF
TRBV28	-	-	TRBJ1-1	TGTGCCAGCAGTACACCGGCGACAGGCCAAACTGAAGCTTTCTTT	CASSTPATGQTEAFF
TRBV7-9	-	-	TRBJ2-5	TGTGCCAGCAGCAACTACAGGGACAACCAAGAGACCCAGTACTTC	CASSNYRDNQETQYF
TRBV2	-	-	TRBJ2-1	TGTGCCAGCAGTGAATGGGGCGGGTCTTACAATGAGCAGTTCTTC	CASSEWGGSYNEQFF
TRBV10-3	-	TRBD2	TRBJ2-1	TGTGCCATCAGTCCCTCTAGCGGGGGGGCCAATGAGCAGTTCTTC	CAISPSSGGANEQFF
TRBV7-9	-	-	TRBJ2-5	TGTGCCAGCAGCTTAGGACCTAGGGAGGCCCAGTACTTC	CASSLGPREAQYF
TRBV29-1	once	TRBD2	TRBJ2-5	TGCAGCGTTAGGATAGCGGGGGGTCAAGAGACCCAGTACTTC	CSVRIAGGQETQYF
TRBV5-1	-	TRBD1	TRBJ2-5	TGCGCCAGCAGCCCGACAGGGTGGGGGGAGACCCAGTACTTC	CASSPTGWGETQYF
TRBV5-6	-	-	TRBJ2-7	TGTGCCAGCAGCTTGGCAGGCGGCCCGGACTCCTACGAGCAGTACTTC	CASSLAGGPDSYEQYF
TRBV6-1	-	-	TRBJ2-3	TGTGCCAGCCCGGACATGCGAACAGATACGCAGTATTTT	CASPDMRTDTQYF
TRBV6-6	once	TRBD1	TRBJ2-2	TGTGCCAGCAGTTACGTAACAGGGGGCTCCGGGGAGCTGTTTTTT	CASSYVTGGSGELFF
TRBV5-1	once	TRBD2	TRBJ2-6	TGCGCCAGCAGCAGGAGGCTAGCGGGGGACTCTGGGGCCAACGTCCTGACTTTC	CASSRRLAGDSGANVLTF
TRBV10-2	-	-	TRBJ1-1	TGCGCCAGCGGATCAGGGGCTGGTGGGTCTTTCTTT	CASGSGAGGSFF
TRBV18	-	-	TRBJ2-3	TGTGCCAGCTCACCAGGCCAGACTAGCACAGATACGCAGTATTTT	CASSPGQTSTDTQYF
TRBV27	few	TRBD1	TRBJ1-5	TGTGCCAGCACCTCGGGACAGGGGAATCAGCCCCAGCATTTT	CASTSGQGNQPQHF
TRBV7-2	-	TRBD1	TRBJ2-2	TGTGCCAGCAGCTTAACCGACAGGGTGGCCACCGGGGAGCTGTTTTTT	CASSLTDRVATGELFF
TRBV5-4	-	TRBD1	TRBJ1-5	TGTGCCAGCAGCGTATCGGGACAGGGGGATCAGCCCCAGCATTTT	CASSVSGQGDQPQHF
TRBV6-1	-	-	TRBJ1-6	TGTGCCAGCAACACAGCGGGGTATAATTCACCCCTCCACTTT	CASNTAGYNSPLHF
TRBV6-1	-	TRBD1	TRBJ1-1	TGTGCCAGCAGCCTACAGGGGCCGAACACTGAAGCTTTCTTT	CASSLQGPNTEAFF
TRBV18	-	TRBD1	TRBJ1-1	TGTGCCAGCTCTCCCGGGACAGGGATGAACACTGAAGCTTTCTTT	CASSPGTGMNTEAFF
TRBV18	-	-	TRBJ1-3	TGTGCCAGCTCCCCTACAGATGGGAGAAACACCATATATTTT	CASSPTDGRNTIYF
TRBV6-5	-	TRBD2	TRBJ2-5	TGTGCCAGCAGTTACTCGACGGGGGGAGGACAAGAGACCCAGTACTTC	CASSYSTGGGQETQYF
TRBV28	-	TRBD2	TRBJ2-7	TGTGCCAGCAGTTTGCGTTCCGCGGGCCGCGGGGGGGAGCAGTACTTC	CASSLRSAGRGGEQYF